The TCR beta chain under discussion was sequenced for a study of CD8+CD57+ T cells in acquired aplastic anemia. In the study overall: The sorted CD4+ and CD8+ cells yielded an average approximately 3.2 ug of DNA. Where healthy donors were concerned, CD4+ cells averaged approximately 9.9 million reads. Study-wide findings and caveats: Patients and controls shared over 25 CD8+ CDR3 sequences, highly expressed in patients.

The germline V gene encodes CDR1 LNHDA and CDR2 SQIVND (reference sequence). The CDR3 length is 15 residues. V dropped 3 bases and J dropped 5; count of bases not matched to a gene: 7. This clonotype came up many times. The antigen is undetermined. For CDR3 and TCR beta VDJ profiling, genomic DNA was the template used. TCRdb fed the reads into MiXCR, producing one record per CDR3 protein. The sample lists more than 100,000 distinct CDR3 sequences, 48% occurring once. Sequenced input: sorted CD4+, CD8+, or CD8+CD57+ T cells (not recorded which) from PBMCs. This rearrangement joins TRBV19 to TRBJ2-3; 8 bases are a match to TRBD1. The origin of this receptor is a human donor in good health, serving as a control. CDR3 in DNA: TGTGCCAGTAGTATGCGTCAGGGGGCCGTAGATACGCAGTATTTT. The encoded protein is CASSMRQGAVDTQYF.